The 5 T cell receptor beta chains given below trace back to one sample, sequenced in a study of T-cell memory formation after mild COVID-19. From the 5' RACE reads, TCRdb called clonotypes with MiXCR, one entry per CDR3 protein. Of approximately 190,000 distinct CDR3 sequences in the sample, about 17% are singletons; the top ten hold roughly 2.3%. The sample comprised PBMCs or a T cell subset sorted from them (not recorded which). The receptors here all came from an adult woman who had mild COVID-19 (a few samples of this study predate the infection). Cell type and time point are not known.

This clonotype has just a few counts. This rearrangement joins TRBV7-9 to TRBJ2-7; TRBD1 matches 8 bases. Germline V gene lookup returns CDR1 SEHNR and CDR2 FQNEAQ (reference sequence). There are 14 residues in the CDR3. V lost 4 bases and J lost 4; bases outside the gene matches: 6. CDR3 nucleotides: TGTGCCAGCAGCTCCGGGACAGGACATTACGAGCAGTACTTC. Translated: CASSSGTGHYEQYF.

There are many counts of this clonotype. The V gene is TRBV20-1, the J gene TRBJ1-5, with TRBD1 matching 11 bases. Trimming at V came to 6 bases and at J to 4 bases, leaving 8 bases not matched to a gene. Germline V gene lookup returns CDR1 DFQATT and CDR2 SNEGSKA (reference sequence). The CDR3 sequence is 15 residues long. CDR3 bases: TGCAGTGCCCTAAGGGACAGGGGGGAGAATCAGCCCCAGCATTTT. It specifies CSALRDRGENQPQHF.

V gene TRBV24-1 combines with J gene TRBJ1-2; D ambiguous. This CDR3 has 13 amino acids. From germline, CDR1 is KGHDR and CDR2 SFDVKD. The V gene lost 7 bases and the J gene lost 2 bases, with 10 bases spanning the gap. The CDR3 sequence: CATRIEFNYGYTF. CDR3 sequence (DNA): TGTGCCACCAGAATCGAGTTCAACTATGGCTACACCTTC.

This sequence joins TRBV3-1 and TRBJ2-3; TRBD2 matches 8 bases. The V gene's germline CDR1 is LGHDT and CDR2 YNNKEL (reference sequence). The CDR3 consists of 15 residues. The ends lost 4 bases at V and 0 bases at J; junction bases unmatched: 3. CDR3: CASSPSSGSTDTQYF. As DNA, the CDR3 is TGTGCCAGCAGCCCGTCTAGCGGGAGCACAGATACGCAGTATTTT.

In its sample, this clonotype was seen a few times. The chain links TRBV10-3 to TRBJ2-1, with TRBD1 identical over 7 bases. CDR1 is ENHRY, CDR2 SYGVKD, per germline. J lost 6 bases, V lost 3 bases, and 14 bases had no gene match. The CDR3 is 17 amino acids. The CDR3 DNA is TGTGCCATCAGTGATGCTCCCGGACAGGAGGTGAGCAATGAGCAGTTCTTC. It yields the protein CAISDAPGQEVSNEQFF.